Shown below are 8 T cell receptor beta chains from a single sample sequenced in a study of identical twins (TCRdb year 2016). The method was 5' RACE. Instrument on record: Illumina HiSeq 2000. TCRdb passed the public sequencing reads through fastp at Q25 and MiXCR, retaining productive beta sequences. Rows merge per CDR3 protein into single entries with the most common DNA and genes. A total of around 960,000 distinct CDR3 sequences appear in this sample, approximately 13% of them only once. Around 1.5% of the sample is taken by the ten largest. This same sample was also part of a study on yellow fever vaccine responses in identical twins.

Input material: PBMCs. These receptors all stem from a woman aged 18-30 years in good health.

The chain carries TRBV6-1 and TRBJ2-3; no definite D call. V shed 4 bases and J shed 1 base, with 12 bases lying between them. The CDR3 length is 15 residues. Per germline, CDR1 MNHNS and CDR2 SASEGT. CDR3 in amino acids: CASSVQPDRTDTQYF. The CDR3 DNA reads TGTGCCAGCAGTGTTCAGCCCGACCGCACAGATACGCAGTATTTT.

This clonotype occurred a few times. The J gene is TRBJ2-7, the V gene TRBV25-1; D is uncertain. The V end was cut by 0 bases, the J end by 5 bases, with 8 bases between. The germline V gene encodes CDR1 MGHDK and CDR2 SYGVNS. This CDR3 has 13 amino acids. The DNA for the CDR3 is TGTGCCAGCAGTGAATATTGGCTCAACGAGCAGTACTTC. Its protein is CASSEYWLNEQYF.

This clonotype came up a few times. CDR3 nucleotides: TGTGCCAGCGGCAACAGGGGCTCCAATCAGCCCCAGCATTTT. It encodes CASGNRGSNQPQHF. The chain links TRBV2 to TRBJ1-5; 7 nucleotides line up with TRBD1. Germline values: CDR1 SNHLY, CDR2 FYNNEI. Losses at the gene ends were 8 bases for V and 3 bases for J; bases not matched to a gene: 7. This CDR3 contains 14 residues.

The table lists this clonotype with a few counts. This sequence joins TRBV5-1 and TRBJ2-5; D is unresolved. Trimming removed 0 bases from V and 1 base from J, with 10 bases in between. This CDR3 is built from 15 residues. Germline V gene lookup returns CDR1 SGHRS and CDR2 YFSETQ. CDR3 residues: CASSLAVTVQETQYF. CDR3 nucleotide sequence: TGCGCCAGCAGCTTGGCCGTAACAGTCCAAGAGACCCAGTACTTC. Full variable domain (missing parts from reference TRBV5-1 and TRBJ2-5): KAGVTQTPRYLIKTRGQQVTLSCSPISGHRSVSWYQQTPGQGLQFLFEYFSETQRNKGNFPGRFSGRQFSNSRSEMNVSTLELGDSALYLCASSLAVTVQETQYFGPGTRLLVL.

V is TRBV13 and J is TRBJ2-1; D could derive from TRBD1 or TRBD2 (6 bases each). Germline CDR1 and CDR2: PRHDT and FYEKMQ (reference sequence). Trimming took 0 bases from V and 10 from J, leaving 13 bases between them. The CDR3 contains 14 residues. The CDR3 bases are TGTGCCAGCAGCTTAGGTCGGGGGCTCAAGGAGCAGTTCTTC. As protein: CASSLGRGLKEQFF.

This clonotype was picked up a small number of times. This CDR3 reads CASSTIGPTDTQYF. The CDR3 DNA follows: TGTGCCAGCAGTACTATAGGACCTACAGATACGCAGTATTTT. This chain links TRBV3-1 with TRBJ2-3; D gene unclear. V lost 6 bases to trimming and J lost 3 bases, with 13 bases between them. The CDR3 contains 14 residues. Germline V gene data show CDR1 as LGHDT and CDR2 as YNNKEL (reference sequence).

A few counts support this clonotype. The CDR3 reads CASSEWTGNGYTF. The CDR3 nucleotides are TGTGCCAGCAGTGAATGGACAGGGAATGGCTACACCTTC. This chain uses TRBV6-1 with TRBJ1-2; 8 bases match TRBD1. The CDR3 contains 13 residues. V lost 2 bases, J lost 6 bases, and 2 bases stayed unmatched. Germline V CDR1 and CDR2: MNHNS, SASEGT.

The chain couples TRBV6-2 or TRBV6-3 to TRBJ2-3; 11 bases line up with TRBD2. Germline V gene data show CDR1 as MNHEY and CDR2 as SVGEGT. V shed 0 bases and J 4 bases; nucleotides not matched to a gene: 6. The CDR3 spans 17 residues. The CDR3 nucleotides are TGTGCCAGCAGTTACTCCTTTAGCGGGAGGGCCCCAGATACGCAGTATTTT. Its protein is CASSYSFSGRAPDTQYF.